This TCR beta chain was recovered during a study of T cells after posttransplantation cyclophosphamide listed by TCRdb under 2016. Study-wide context: Using TRB sequencing, the study followed how the T cell repertoire rebuilt after myeloablative bone marrow transplantation with posttransplantation cyclophosphamide given as GVHD prophylaxis. Samples from some 40 PTCy-treated patients, along with samples from roughly 15 of their related bone marrow donors, underwent antigen receptor sequencing. TRB sequencing was performed on blood from all 30 or so PTCy patients with 1-year posttransplant specimens. In 3 patients, up to about 3 additional blood samples taken between 2 and 5.2 years after transplant also underwent TRB sequencing, as did pretransplant blood from a handful of patients. TRA and TRB clonality were tightly correlated in roughly ten samples, so subsequent TCR analyses focused on TRB only. Public TRB sequences were compared against a database of over 3,500 sequences linked to responses to pathogens, tumor antigens, self-antigens and alloantigens. Study-level results and caveats: The TRB repertoires of T cells infiltrating skin or GI tract showed only limited overlap with the TRB repertoires of T cells in blood. Donor-recipient similarity was low at 1-2 months but rose over the first year, and later blood repertoires were often dominated by donor CD8+ memory clones. Across fewer than 55 patients, TRB clonality was highly associated with recipient CMV seropositivity and CMV reactivation, and PTCy diversity was similar to diversity in CNI/methotrexate controls.

With regard to this clone: No antigen is known for it. Base qualities are not provided; no much larger clone lies one nucleotide away.

Genomic DNA was the input for TRB sequencing, which was run either with the immunoSEQ assay at survey resolution or with the hsTCRB kit. The study's processing was this. The immunoSEQ software handled the initial read processing, while the LymphoSeq R package was used for the repertoire analyses. Clonality was calculated as 1 minus normalized Shannon entropy, and the Gini coefficient was also calculated for each TRB dataset. Phenotypes of unsorted samples were inferred by mapping TRB sequences from sorted subsets of the recipient or donor onto unsorted samples of the same recipient. TCRdb obtained this table from immuneACCESS and retained in-frame rearrangements with V and J assigned. These tables miss some clones; where compared with another copy, unresolved V genes account for less than half of the shortfall, and the remainder is unexplained. Clone size and the V and J calls come from that table; the DNA yielded D and trimming. The sample records 15,000 to 20,000 clones, roughly 80% of which are singletons. The ten largest clones represent under 3.5% of the sample.

A control cohort of more than ten patients who had been given myeloablative marrow transplants with methotrexate plus a calcineurin inhibitor was sampled 1 year after transplant. Mononuclear cells from peripheral blood and bone marrow were separated by Ficoll-Hypaque density centrifugation and then cryopreserved. The CDR3 holds 16 amino acids from the cysteine to the phenylalanine. The kept DNA is CDR3 alone, 48 bases in frame from the first base. CDR1 and CDR2, looked up from the germline V gene, are LGHNA and YSLEER. V is pruned by 0 bases and J by 1 base, leaving 6 bases of the junction without a gene match.

The specimen was PBMCs, collected 430 to 450 days after allogeneic stem cell transplant with calcineurin inhibitor and methotrexate. The chain employs TRBV4-3 and TRBJ2-7, and TRBD2 aligns with 7 junction nucleotides. This sequence was found in a young adult male patient who received an allogeneic stem cell transplant from an unrelated donor, was CMV-positive, and had acute and chronic GVHD. Following transplantation, part of the T cell population may be supplied by the graft donor rather than the patient. The CDR3 here reads CASSQDTAGRSYEQYF. Here is the DNA: TGCGCCAGCAGCCAAGATACAGCGGGACGGTCCTACGAGCAGTACTTC.